This entry lists 8 T cell receptor beta chains sequenced from one sample in a study of blood T cells in healthy people across ages. Through a sample-barcoded 5' primer and a J-beta primer mix, a second PCR was run for 7 to 11 cycles. TCRdb analysed the 5' RACE reads with MiXCR anew, one entry per CDR3 protein. The sample includes just under 750,000 distinct CDR3 sequences, 20% to 25% seen only once; the top ten take around a fifth. Sequenced input: blood. Every receptor here comes from a man aged 65-85 years in good health.

This clonotype was observed a handful of times. V usage is TRBV5-4 and J usage is TRBJ2-7; D remains unclear. Per the germline V gene, CDR1 is SGHNT and CDR2 is YYREEE (reference sequence). This CDR3 has 13 amino acids. V shed 1 base and J shed 2 bases, with 7 bases lying between them. The CDR3 region has the DNA TGTGCCAGCAGCTTGTCTACGGCCTACGAGCAGTACTTC. Its translation: CASSLSTAYEQYF.

The chain employs TRBV5-1 and TRBJ2-2; D not resolved. V lost 0 bases and J lost 2, with 11 bases in between. Germline CDR1 SGHRS, CDR2 YFSETQ. CDR3 length: 16 amino acids. CDR3 DNA sequence: TGCGCCAGCAGCTTGGTGGCCGTACATAACACCGGGGAGCTGTTTTTT. Translation gives CASSLVAVHNTGELFF.

This clonotype was counted only a few times. V gene TRBV7-2 combines with J gene TRBJ2-3; TRBD1 is a possible D gene (5 bases). The CDR3 is made up of 13 amino acids. CDR1 and CDR2 (germline): SGHTA, FQGNSA. V dropped 5 bases and J dropped 6 bases, with 12 bases sitting between them. The CDR3: CASSLTKGDTQYF. The CDR3 DNA reads as TGTGCCAGCAGCCTAACAAAGGGGGATACGCAGTATTTT.

There are many counts of this clonotype. The chain is built from TRBV11-1 and TRBJ2-7, with TRBD2 matching over 10 bases. V trimming: 5 bases; J trimming: 3 bases; junction bases outside the gene matches: 7. The V gene's germline CDR1 is SGHAT and CDR2 FQDESV (reference sequence). CDR3 length: 15 residues. The CDR3 loop reads CASSQSSGRVYEQYV. Written as DNA, the CDR3 is TGTGCCAGCAGCCAGTCTAGCGGGAGAGTCTACGAGCAGTACGTC.

There are a few counts of this clonotype. The V gene is TRBV9, the J gene TRBJ2-3, with 10 positions matching TRBD2. CDR1 SGDLS and CDR2 YYNGEE come from the germline V gene. After removal of 0 bases from V and 4 bases from J, the junction contained 8 bases not matched to a gene. This CDR3 region has 17 residues. CDR3 DNA sequence: TGTGCCAGCAGCGTAGGGGCTAGCGGGAGAGTCGCAGATACGCAGTATTTT. It specifies CASSVGASGRVADTQYF.

J is TRBJ1-3 and V is TRBV29-1; D remains ambiguous. Trimming cost V 3 bases and J 3 bases, with 6 bases left between them. Germline lookup yields CDR1 SQVTM and CDR2 ANQGSEA. The CDR3 is 12 amino acids. CDR3 protein: CSVEAFGNTIYF. The DNA for the CDR3 is TGCAGCGTTGAGGCGTTTGGAAACACCATATATTTT. Using reference TRBV29-1 and TRBJ1-3 for the parts outside the CDR3, the full variable domain is SAVISQKPSRDICQRGTSLTIQCQVDSQVTMMFWYRQQPGQSLTLIATANQGSEATYESGFVIDKFPISRPNLTFSTLTVSNMSPEDSSIYLCSVEAFGNTIYFGEGSWLTVV.

Only a few counts were recorded for this clonotype. At one boundary the junction diverges from the germline segment, which might be a read error. The rearrangement joins TRBV11-2 to TRBJ2-3; D is possibly TRBD2 (6 bases). Germline lookup yields CDR1 SGHAT and CDR2 FQNNGV. CDR3 length equals 16 residues. The DNA for the CDR3 is TGCGCCAGCAGCTTGGTTGGCGGGACTAGCACAGATACGCAGTATTTT. Translation gives CASSLVGGTSTDTQYF.

V gene TRBV7-9 combines with J gene TRBJ1-3, with a weak D call TRBD1 (6 bases). The germline CDR1 and CDR2 sequences are SEHNR and FQNEAQ (reference sequence). The CDR3 consists of 14 residues. The ends were cut back, 5 bases at V and 4 bases at J, with 12 bases in the middle. The DNA for the CDR3 is TGTGCCAGCAGCCCGTCAGGGGTCGGAAACACCATATATTTT. Translation: CASSPSGVGNTIYF.